This TCR beta chain was recorded in a study of T cell responses to AZD1222 COVID-19 vaccine. Study-wide points: Females made up more of the donors, who were largely white British, and clonal diversity may have come out too low. Spike as a whole was targeted by vaccine-associated CD4 TCRs, dominant at 160-218 and 743-854. It was only after the peak T cell response that any repertoires were sampled. Baseline antibody screening turned up just six seropositive AZD1222 recipients.

With 4 bases removed from V and 4 bases from J, the gap between germline ends came to 13 bases. The germline V gene encodes CDR1 SQVTM and CDR2 ANQGSEA. CDR3 size: 13 residues. Note on this clone: Its antigen remains unidentified.

The method was immunoSEQ multiplex PCR; TCRdb's version includes in-frame clones alone and lacks a portion of them. The table has 60,000 to 85,000 clones, 85% seen once. The clonotype comes from an adult in good health. The rearrangement links TRBV29-1 to TRBJ1-2, with D perhaps matching TRBD1 (6 bases). Sequenced material: peripheral blood, taken on day 0 of AZD1222 vaccination. CDR3 nucleotide sequence: TGCAGCGTTGGACAGGTTGCGGGCTATGGCTACACCTTC. Protein sequence: CSVGQVAGYGYTF.